This is a list of T cell receptor beta chains from one sample in a study of T cell responses to AZD1222 COVID-19 vaccine. The table came from immunoSEQ multiplex PCR; TCRdb's copy has only in-frame clones and leaves some out. The sample comprises roughly 120,000 clones, about 92% of which are singletons, and over 2.5% rests with the top ten. Sequencing used peripheral blood, obtained on day 0 of AZD1222 vaccination. These receptors came from an adult in good health. Each CDR3 is given with its conserved first and last residue. A D gene is named only where the DNA matches it firmly. The size field is filled for only some rows; it gives once, few, many or a size class.

size	V	D	J	DNA	CDR3
NA	TRBV7-9	NA	TRBJ1-5	TGTGCCAGCAGCCAAGGCAATCAGCCCCAGCATTTT	CASSQGNQPQHF
NA	TRBV7-2	TRBD2	TRBJ2-2	TGTGCAAGCGGGGGTTCCGGGGAGCTGTTTTTT	CASGGSGELFF
NA	TRBV6-5	NA	TRBJ2-2	TGTGCCAGCAGTTATACCCCCAGGGCCGGGGAGCTGTTTTTT	CASSYTPRAGELFF
once	TRBV19	NA	TRBJ2-3	TGTGCCAGTAGTAGGCTTACAGATACGCAGTATTTT	CASSRLTDTQYF
NA	TRBV7-3	NA	TRBJ2-7	TGTGCCAGCAGCTTATCGGCAGGGGGGCCCAGGCAGTACTTC	CASSLSAGGPRQYF
NA	TRBV27	TRBD1	TRBJ1-6	TGTGCCAGCAGCCCTCGGGACAGCTCCTATAATTCACCCCTCCACTTT	CASSPRDSSYNSPLHF
NA	TRBV19	TRBD1	TRBJ1-4	TGTGCCAGTACGGGACAGAACTTTGAAAAACTGTTTTTT	CASTGQNFEKLFF
NA	TRBV3-1/TRBV3-2	NA	TRBJ2-5	TGTGCCAGCAGCCACTGGCAGGGGAAAGAGACCCAGTACTTC	CASSHWQGKETQYF
NA	TRBV7-8	NA	TRBJ1-5	TGTGCCAGCAGCACTGGACAGCAATTTAATCAGCCCCAGCATTTT	CASSTGQQFNQPQHF
NA	TRBV23-1	NA	TRBJ1-2	TGCGCCAGCAGTCAACCGGGGAAGACCCCTAACTATGGCTACACCTTC	CASSQPGKTPNYGYTF
NA	TRBV7-3	NA	TRBJ2-3	TGTGCCAGCAGCTTAACGGAGATGACAGATACGCAGTATTTT	CASSLTEMTDTQYF
NA	TRBV19	TRBD1	TRBJ1-5	TGTGCCAGTAGCGACGGACAGGGCTACCAGCCCCAGCATTTT	CASSDGQGYQPQHF
NA	TRBV5-1	NA	TRBJ1-1	TGCGCCAGCAGCCATGACATTAACACTGAAGCTTTCTTT	CASSHDINTEAFF
NA	TRBV9	TRBD1	TRBJ2-2	TGTGCCAGCAGCCCCCGGACAGGGGGAACGATTAATCCCGGGGAGCTGTTTTTT	CASSPRTGGTINPGELFF
once	TRBV19	NA	TRBJ2-6	TGTGCCAGTAGTATCCCCGGGGCCAACGTCCTGACTTTC	CASSIPGANVLTF
NA	TRBV18	NA	TRBJ1-2	TGTGCCAGCTCACCACCTTGGCAGGGCCGGCGAATCTACTATGGCTACACCTTC	CASSPPWQGRRIYYGYTF
once	TRBV29-1	NA	TRBJ2-1	TGCAGCGCCGGCCCCCTAGTAAGTTCAGATGAGCAGTTCTTC	CSAGPLVSSDEQFF
NA	TRBV5-4	NA	TRBJ2-3	TGTGCCAGCTCCACGGGGCTAGATACGCAGTATTTT	CASSTGLDTQYF
NA	TRBV5-6	NA	TRBJ1-5	TGTGCCAGCAGCTTGGGACCAGGGGAACAGCCCCAGCATTTT	CASSLGPGEQPQHF
NA	TRBV18	NA	TRBJ1-1	TGTGCCAGCTCACCACCTGGAGGGAGCACTGAAGCTTTCTTT	CASSPPGGSTEAFF
NA	TRBV3-1/TRBV3-2	NA	TRBJ2-5	TGTGCCAGCAGCCCGGAGCAAGAGACCCAGTACTTC	CASSPEQETQYF
NA	TRBV18	NA	TRBJ1-2	TGTGCCAGCTCCCTAGAACAGTATCTCTATGGCTACACCTTC	CASSLEQYLYGYTF
NA	TRBV18	NA	TRBJ2-2	TGTGCCAGCTCACCAATTAGCTTTATGGGACAGAACACCGGGGAGCTGTTTTTT	CASSPISFMGQNTGELFF
NA	TRBV5-6	NA	TRBJ1-5	TGTGCCAGCAGCTTCAGTAATCAGCCCCAGCATTTT	CASSFSNQPQHF
NA	TRBV7-9	NA	TRBJ1-3	TGTGCCAGCAGGCAGGGACCCTCTGGAAACACCATATATTTT	CASRQGPSGNTIYF
NA	TRBV19	NA	TRBJ1-5	TGTGCCAGCGAGAGGGAAAGGAATCAGCCCCAGCATTTT	CASERERNQPQHF
once	TRBV21-1	NA	TRBJ2-7	TGTGCCAGCAGCCACCCCGGCGAGCAGTACTTC	CASSHPGEQYF
NA	TRBV18	NA	TRBJ1-1	TGTGCCAGCTCACCACAGGGTTACACTGAAGCTTTCTTT	CASSPQGYTEAFF
NA	TRBV19	NA	TRBJ1-2	TGTGCCAGTAGTGTCGGATACCCGATGGGGATGTATGGCTACACCTTC	CASSVGYPMGMYGYTF
NA	TRBV18	NA	TRBJ2-7	TGTGCCAGCTCACCTCCCAGCTACGAGCAGTACTTC	CASSPPSYEQYF
NA	TRBV6-4	NA	TRBJ1-1	TGTGCCAGCAGTGATCAGCCGGGCTCCACTGAAGCTTTCTTT	CASSDQPGSTEAFF
NA	TRBV6-5	NA	TRBJ2-5	TGTGCCAGCTGGGATTCTGGGTCGCCGTACTTC	CASWDSGSPYF
NA	TRBV7-9	NA	TRBJ1-2	TGTGCCAGCAGCTCGGGACGGCACCATTCCTATGGCTACACCTTC	CASSSGRHHSYGYTF
NA	TRBV6-5	NA	TRBJ2-4	TGTGCCAGCACCCAGGCGGACAAAAACATTCAGTACTTC	CASTQADKNIQYF
NA	TRBV4-1	TRBD1	TRBJ1-3	TGCGCCAGCAGCCAAGGGGGGACAGGGGGAAACACCATATATTTT	CASSQGGTGGNTIYF
NA	TRBV5-1	NA	TRBJ2-1	TGCGCCAGCAGCTTCGGGCTCGACAGCAGCTCCTACAATGAGCAGTTCTTC	CASSFGLDSSSYNEQFF
NA	TRBV7-2	NA	TRBJ1-3	TGTGCCAGCAGCTTCGACAGCCGCTCTGGAAACACCATATATTTT	CASSFDSRSGNTIYF
few	TRBV7-8	NA	TRBJ1-1	TGTGCCAGCAGATCGTGGGAGAACACTGAAGCTTTCTTT	CASRSWENTEAFF
NA	TRBV10-3	TRBD2	TRBJ2-1	TGTGCCATCAGTGAAGCGGGGAGTCGCTACAATGAGCAGTTCTTC	CAISEAGSRYNEQFF
once	TRBV5-6	NA	TRBJ2-7	TGTGCCAGCAGCTTTGGACGGAGCTCCTACGAGCAGTACTTC	CASSFGRSSYEQYF